This TCR beta chain was captured by sequencing in a study of cytomegalovirus exposure and HLA in healthy donors. Points from the study as a whole: Available immune exposure information was restricted to CMV serostatus only. Cytomegalovirus status was reportedly diagnosed by the classifier with high specificity and sensitivity. Across HLA loci, a later analysis found differing TCR association rates, with DRB1 most and HLA-C fewest.

The PCR employed 60 Vbeta primers together with 13 Jbeta primers. Data came from immunoSEQ multiplex PCR; TCRdb stores just in-frame clones and leaves some out. This sample has about 160,000 clones, with 65% to 90% found just once. With V trimmed by 4 bases and J by 0 bases, 14 bases remained unmatched. From germline, CDR1 is SGHTA and CDR2 FQGTGA. The CDR3 is 20 residues long. With regard to this clone: Its antigen remains unidentified.

The TCR sequence derives from a man in his fifties in good health and CMV-seropositive. Source material: PBMCs. The rearrangement uses TRBV7-3 and TRBJ2-2; 10 nucleotides align to TRBD2. This CDR3 reads CASSSRGVSSGGTNTGELFF. CDR3 bases: TGTGCCAGCAGCTCTAGGGGGGTCTCTAGCGGGGGAACGAACACCGGGGAGCTGTTTTTT.